What follows describes a single T cell receptor (beta chain). Its cognate antigen is unknown. The source of the sample is a study of response to subunit inactivated influenza vaccine. Study results and limitations: There was a suggestion from the authors that each seasonal influenza vaccination recruits few new T cells.

TCRdb independently ran MiXCR on the RT-PCR reads; one entry per CDR3 protein. Of around 520,000 distinct CDR3 sequences listed, about an eighth are singletons. This CDR3 is 14 amino acids long. The V and J ends lost 8 bases and 3 bases, in that order; junction bases with no gene match: 9. Germline V gene data show CDR1 as MDHEN and CDR2 as SYDVKM. The chain links TRBV28 to TRBJ2-5; 7 bases fit TRBD1. This clonotype originated in a man in his fifties who received an inactivated influenza vaccine. Sample: PBMCs from blood, taken on the day of vaccination. CDR3 in amino acids: CASLPWGTEETQYF. The CDR3 coding sequence is TGTGCCAGCCTCCCCTGGGGGACAGAAGAGACCCAGTACTTC.